This TCR beta chain originates from a study of OX40 agonist ivuxolimab in advanced cancers. Generated by immunoSEQ multiplex PCR, the TCRdb table keeps only in-frame clones and is missing some. The sample carries 90,000 to 100,000 clones, over 75% recorded once. The CDR3 runs 19 residues. Germline V gene lookup returns CDR1 SGHTA and CDR2 FQGNSA. The V and J ends lost 5 bases and 0 bases respectively, with 25 bases between them. Sequencing was performed on CD4+ or CD8+ T cells sorted from blood, taken in a trial of the OX40 agonist ivuxolimab. The rearrangement uses TRBV7-2 and TRBJ2-5; D gene unclear. This TCR was sampled from an adult with an advanced solid tumor such as melanoma, head and neck, liver or kidney cancer. CDR3 sequence (DNA): TGTGCCAGCAGCCGCCGCACCTCCGCCCTGGACCCGTACCAAGAGACCCAGTACTTC. It specifies CASSRRTSALDPYQETQYF.